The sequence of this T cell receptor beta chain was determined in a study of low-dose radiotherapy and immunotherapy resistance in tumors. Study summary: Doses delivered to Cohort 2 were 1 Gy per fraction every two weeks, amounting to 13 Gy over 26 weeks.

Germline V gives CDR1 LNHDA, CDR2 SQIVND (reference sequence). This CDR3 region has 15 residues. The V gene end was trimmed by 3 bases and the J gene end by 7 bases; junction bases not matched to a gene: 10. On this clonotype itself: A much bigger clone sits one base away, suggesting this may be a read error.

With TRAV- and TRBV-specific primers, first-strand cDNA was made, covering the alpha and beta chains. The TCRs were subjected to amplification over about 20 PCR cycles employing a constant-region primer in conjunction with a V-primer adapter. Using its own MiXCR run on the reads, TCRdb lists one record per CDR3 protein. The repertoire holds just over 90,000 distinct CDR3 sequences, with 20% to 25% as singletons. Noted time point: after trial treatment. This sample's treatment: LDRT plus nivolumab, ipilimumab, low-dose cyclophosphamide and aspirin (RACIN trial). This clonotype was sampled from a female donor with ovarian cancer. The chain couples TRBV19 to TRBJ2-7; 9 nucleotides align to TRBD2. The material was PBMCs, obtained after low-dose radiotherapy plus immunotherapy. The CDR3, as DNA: TGTGCCAGTAGTATTCCTAGCGGGGTCGACAATGAGCAGTACTTC. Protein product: CASSIPSGVDNEQYF.